These 30 T cell receptor beta chains share one sample of origin, sequenced in a study of graft-versus-host responses after intestinal transplantation. TCRdb's table, derived via immunoSEQ multiplex PCR, lists solely in-frame clones and lacks some. This table holds more than 2,500 clones, 93% found once. This specimen consisted of bone marrow, obtained around 350 days after transplant. Every receptor here comes from a human patient who received an intestinal transplant, so some T cells may come from the graft donor.

The chain recombines TRBV9 with TRBJ1-4; D is unresolved. CDR1 and CDR2 from the germline V gene are SGDLS and YYNGEE. Trimming pared 0 bases from V and 4 bases from J, leaving 7 bases between. The length of the CDR3 is 14 residues. DNA of the CDR3: TGTGCCAGCAGCGTAGAATGGGGTAATGAAAAACTGTTTTTT. Its protein is CASSVEWGNEKLFF.

The chain recombines TRBV10-1 with TRBJ2-6; D remains ambiguous. There are 14 residues in the CDR3. Germline CDR1 reads WNHNN; CDR2 reads SYGVQD (reference sequence). Deletions cut 0 bases from V and 4 bases from J, with 4 bases between. CDR3 coding DNA: TGCGCCAGCAGTGAGTCTTACGGGGCCAACGTCCTGACTTTC. The encoded protein is CASSESYGANVLTF.

V gene TRBV7-2 combines with J gene TRBJ1-1, with a tentative D call TRBD1 (6 bases). There are 13 residues in the CDR3. Germline V CDR1 and CDR2: SGHTA, FQGNSA. Trimming stripped 8 bases from V and 0 bases from J, with 10 bases between. Written as DNA, the CDR3 is TGTGCCAGCGCCCAGGGGCTGAACACTGAAGCTTTCTTT. It is translated as CASAQGLNTEAFF.

The chain couples TRBV6-1 to TRBJ2-1; TRBD2 agrees at 12 bases. This CDR3 is built from 15 residues. With V trimmed by 1 base and J by 8 bases, 3 bases remained unmatched. Per the germline V gene, CDR1 is MNHNS and CDR2 is SASEGT. The DNA of the CDR3 is TGTGCCAGCAGTGAAGGACTAGCGGGAGCACATGAGCAGTTCTTC. As protein: CASSEGLAGAHEQFF.

The chain employs TRBV30 and TRBJ2-3; TRBD2 might be the D (6 bases). The V and J ends lost 1 base and 8 bases respectively, with 13 bases between them. The CDR3 extends over 13 amino acids. The germline V gene has CDR1 GTSNPN and CDR2 SVGIG (reference sequence). The CDR3 here is CAWSELTEGTQYF. The CDR3 DNA reads TGTGCCTGGAGTGAGCTAACGGAGGGTACGCAGTATTTT.

The genes are TRBV6-6 and TRBJ1-2, with a possible D match to TRBD1 (6 bases). V dropped 2 bases and J dropped 7 bases, with 14 bases sitting between them. The germline V gene has CDR1 MNHNY and CDR2 SVGAGI (reference sequence). The CDR3 loop spans 14 amino acids. CDR3 residues: CASSYDQGWGGYTF. The CDR3 coding sequence is TGTGCCAGCAGTTACGACCAGGGGTGGGGTGGCTACACCTTC.

The rearrangement joins TRBV5-1 to TRBJ1-5; 7 nucleotides line up with TRBD1. V trimming: 0 bases; J trimming: 5 bases; junction bases outside the gene matches: 5. Germline values: CDR1 SGHRS, CDR2 YFSETQ. The CDR3 totals 15 residues. The CDR3 loop reads CASSLGQGGDQPQHF. For the CDR3, the DNA is TGCGCCAGCAGCTTGGGACAGGGTGGAGATCAGCCCCAGCATTTT.

The chain carries TRBV29-1 and TRBJ2-1; 9 bases line up with TRBD1. Germline values: CDR1 SQVTM, CDR2 ANQGSEA. With 7 bases clipped from V and 1 base from J, the junction kept 8 bases outside the gene matches. The CDR3 runs to 15 residues. The CDR3 nucleotides read TGCAGCGCTGTAGGCGGGACAGGGTCCTACAATGAGCAGTTCTTC. Protein product: CSAVGGTGSYNEQFF.

The rearrangement joins TRBV5-3 to TRBJ1-5, with TRBD1 matching over 9 bases. TRBV5-3 falls under the ORF class, with uncertain function. The CDR3 runs 15 residues. The V gene end was trimmed by 4 bases and the J gene end by 3 bases; junction bases not matched to a gene: 5. The CDR3 protein is CARSRTGVDNQPQHF. CDR3 DNA sequence: TGTGCCAGAAGCAGGACAGGGGTGGACAATCAGCCCCAGCATTTT.

This chain uses TRBV4-1 with TRBJ2-7, with 7 bases lining up with TRBD1. Germline trimming cut 3 bases from V and 0 bases from J; bases unmatched to any gene: 8. The length of the CDR3 is 16 residues. Germline V gene sequence: CDR1 MGHRA, CDR2 YSYEKL. The CDR3 DNA reads as TGCGCCAGCAGCCACCCCCCGGGACAGATCTCCTACGAGCAGTACTTC. Translation gives CASSHPPGQISYEQYF.

The rearrangement joins TRBV5-4 to TRBJ1-1; TRBD1 agrees at 10 bases. V lost 1 base, J lost 4 bases, and 4 bases stayed unmatched. This CDR3 has 15 amino acids. Germline-derived CDR1 and CDR2 are SGHNT and YYREEE (reference sequence). The CDR3, as DNA: TGTGCCAGCAGCTTGCGGTGGGACAGGGGCACTGAAGCTTTCTTT. This gives the protein CASSLRWDRGTEAFF.

The chain employs TRBV14 and TRBJ1-2; 7 nucleotides line up with TRBD1. Unmatched junction bases numbered 8, after V lost 3 bases and J lost 7 bases. This CDR3 spans 14 amino acids. The V gene's germline CDR1 is SGHDN and CDR2 FVKESK. As DNA, the CDR3 is TGTGCCAGCAGCCAGCCCAGGGGGGCCGTTGGCTACACCTTC. Its protein is CASSQPRGAVGYTF.

This clone appeared once. The V gene is TRBV18, the J gene TRBJ2-7, with D maybe TRBD1 (6 bases). From germline, CDR1 is KGHSH and CDR2 LQKENI. Trimming stripped 2 bases from V and 1 base from J, with 9 bases between. The CDR3 length is 14 residues. CDR3 sequence (DNA): TGTGCCAGCTCACCAAGGGGGTCATCCTACGAGCAGTACTTC. This gives the protein CASSPRGSSYEQYF.

The gene calls are TRBV11-2 and TRBJ2-7; 7 nucleotides agree with TRBD2. Germline CDR1 SGHAT, CDR2 FQNNGV. V lost 2 bases, J lost 2 bases, and 9 bases stayed unmatched. The CDR3 is made up of 16 amino acids. The DNA for the CDR3 is TGTGCCAGCAGCTTAAAGCGGGGATGGGCCACCTACGAGCAGTACTTC. It specifies CASSLKRGWATYEQYF.

The rearrangement joins TRBV19 to TRBJ1-3; D call uncertain. The CDR3 length is 13 residues. CDR1 LNHDA and CDR2 SQIVND come from the germline V gene (reference sequence). V lost 3 bases and J 9 bases, leaving 12 bases between the germline ends. The CDR3 loop is CASSMTAIGTIYF. In nucleotides, the CDR3 is TGTGCCAGTAGTATGACTGCTATTGGCACCATATATTTT.

The chain carries TRBV5-1 and TRBJ1-5; no clear D gene. Trimming left V 2 bases short and J 5 bases short, with 14 bases between. Germline V gene lookup returns CDR1 SGHRS and CDR2 YFSETQ. CDR3 length equals 15 residues. DNA of the CDR3: TGCGCCAGCAGCTTTATTCTGGTCGGGGATCAGCCCCAGCATTTT. The encoded protein is CASSFILVGDQPQHF.

The J gene is TRBJ2-3, the V gene TRBV5-1, with 10 bases matching TRBD2. Germline trimming cut 2 bases from V and 2 bases from J; bases unmatched to any gene: 11. CDR3 length: 18 residues. Germline CDR1 reads SGHRS; CDR2 reads YFSETQ. The DNA of the CDR3 is TGCGCCAGCAGCTTAGCGGGGGGGCATTCTCGTGTCACAGATACGCAGTATTTT. It yields the protein CASSLAGGHSRVTDTQYF.

The table lists this clone with a count of one. The genes are TRBV6-1 and TRBJ2-3; 9 bases line up with TRBD2. Trimming at V came to 6 bases and at J to 11 bases, leaving 6 bases not matched to a gene. From germline, CDR1 is MNHNS and CDR2 SASEGT. The CDR3 totals 12 residues. As DNA, the CDR3 is TGTGCCAGCAGCAGTAGCGGGAGTGAGCAGTATTTT. Translation: CASSSSGSEQYF.

The CDR3 region is CASSLGQGGNTIYF. In DNA, the CDR3 is TGCGCCAGCAGCTTGGGACAGGGAGGAAACACCATATATTTT. The chain uses TRBV5-1 and TRBJ1-3; 7 bases map to TRBD1. V was pared by 0 bases and J by 4 bases, with 1 base of the junction left unmatched. From germline, CDR1 is SGHRS and CDR2 YFSETQ. The CDR3 is 14 residues long.

The rearrangement uses TRBV28 and TRBJ2-3; 9 nucleotides line up with TRBD2. The germline CDR1 and CDR2 sequences are MDHEN and SYDVKM. The CDR3 contains 15 residues. V lost 2 bases and J lost 0; bases outside the gene matches: 0. Here the CDR3 reads CASSLTSGSTDTQYF. In DNA, the CDR3 is TGTGCCAGCAGTTTAACTAGCGGGAGCACAGATACGCAGTATTTT.

The chain employs TRBV4-1 and TRBJ2-7; D uncertain. V was shortened by 4 bases and J by 3 bases, with 19 bases between the two germline ends. Germline CDR1 and CDR2: MGHRA and YSYEKL. There are 16 residues in the CDR3. The CDR3: CASSPTVGLWDYEQYF. The CDR3 nucleotides are TGCGCCAGCAGCCCCACCGTAGGGCTGTGGGACTACGAGCAGTACTTC.

The CDR3 DNA is TGTGCCAGCAGTACGGCAGGGACAGGGGGAACCTACGAGCAGTACTTC. It yields the protein CASSTAGTGGTYEQYF. The chain carries TRBV6-9 and TRBJ2-7; 11 bases fit TRBD1. CDR1 is MNHGY, CDR2 SVAAGI, per germline. The J segment lost 2 bases and the V segment lost 5 bases, leaving 8 bases of the junction unmatched. There are 16 residues in the CDR3.

The rearrangement joins TRBV10-3 to TRBJ2-3; 9 nucleotides line up with TRBD2. Germline values: CDR1 ENHRY, CDR2 SYGVKD. V lost 7 bases, J lost 2 bases, and 7 bases stayed unmatched. The length of the CDR3 is 15 residues. In DNA, the CDR3 is TGTGCCATCACCAAGAGCGGGGGGAACACAGATACGCAGTATTTT. This translates into CAITKSGGNTDTQYF.

This chain links TRBV4-1 with TRBJ2-3; D not certain. Germline CDR1 MGHRA, CDR2 YSYEKL. The CDR3 covers 15 residues. V was trimmed by 4 bases and J by 3 bases, leaving 14 bases between them. The DNA for the CDR3 is TGCGCCAGCAGCCTAGGTCAGGTACGGACAGATACGCAGTATTTT. It encodes CASSLGQVRTDTQYF.

The V gene is TRBV10-1, the J gene TRBJ2-7, with 8 bases aligning to TRBD2. The germline V gene encodes CDR1 WNHNN and CDR2 SYGVQD (reference sequence). Trimming cost V 2 bases and J 4 bases; bases outside gene matches: 4. CDR3 length: 14 amino acids. The CDR3 region is CASSEREGGYEQYF. In DNA, the CDR3 is TGCGCCAGCAGTGAGCGGGAGGGGGGTTACGAGCAGTACTTC.

The chain joins TRBV6-1 to TRBJ2-7, with a possible D match to TRBD2 (6 bases). Trimming took off 8 bases at V and 6 bases at J, with 20 bases between the two ends. The V gene's germline CDR1 is MNHNS and CDR2 SASEGT. This CDR3 is 14 amino acids long. CDR3 DNA sequence: TGTGCCAGCGGAACGGGAGTCGAACCGGCCGAGCAGTACTTC. It is translated as CASGTGVEPAEQYF.

This rearrangement joins TRBV6-5 to TRBJ2-1; D unclear. This CDR3 region has 12 residues. Germline CDR1 MNHEY, CDR2 SVGAGI. With 2 bases removed from V and 10 bases from J, the gap between germline ends came to 9 bases. The CDR3 bases are TGTGCCAGCAGTTACCGACCTAACGAGCAGTTCTTC. Amino acids: CASSYRPNEQFF.

This rearrangement joins TRBV5-6 to TRBJ2-3; 7 nucleotides agree with TRBD2. The CDR3 spans 15 residues. In germline, CDR1 is SGHDT, CDR2 YYEEEE. The V segment lost 0 bases and the J segment 2 bases; nucleotides outside the gene matches: 3. The CDR3 reads CASSLASGVTDTQYF. CDR3 bases: TGTGCCAGCAGCTTGGCGAGCGGGGTCACAGATACGCAGTATTTT.

The chain has TRBV10-3 and TRBJ1-1; tentative D call: TRBD1 (6 bases). This CDR3 comprises 12 residues. V dropped 6 bases and J dropped 1 base, with 6 bases sitting between them. Germline loops: CDR1 ENHRY, CDR2 SYGVKD. CDR3 sequence (DNA): TGTGCCATCAGACAGGGGAACACTGAAGCTTTCTTT. Its protein product is CAIRQGNTEAFF.

This chain uses TRBV9 with TRBJ1-4, with 7 bases lining up with TRBD1. Trimming removed 3 bases from V and 4 bases from J; junction bases left unmatched: 6. The CDR3 is 15 residues long. Germline CDR1 SGDLS, CDR2 YYNGEE. The CDR3 nucleotides read TGTGCCAGCAGCGAGGGGACAGACGTTAATGAAAAACTGTTTTTT. This translates into CASSEGTDVNEKLFF.